A single sample is the source of the 14 T cell receptor beta chains below, sequenced in a study of cytomegalovirus exposure and HLA in healthy donors. Vbeta (60) and Jbeta (13) primers were used in the PCR. The method was immunoSEQ multiplex PCR; TCRdb's version includes in-frame clones alone and lacks a portion of them. The table records about 150,000 clones, around 73% of them present only once. The sequenced sample was PBMCs. These receptors were obtained from a woman younger than 30 in good health and CMV-seronegative.

This clone was seen only once. The chain links TRBV11-2 to TRBJ1-6; a weak D match, TRBD1 (5 bases). Germline CDR1 SGHAT, CDR2 FQNNGV. The CDR3 is made up of 14 amino acids. V was cut by 4 bases and J by 4 bases, with 8 bases left in between. DNA for the CDR3: TGTGCCAGCAGCTCCAGGGATTATAATTCACCCCTCCACTTT. Translated: CASSSRDYNSPLHF.

The chain combines TRBV29-1 with TRBJ1-5; no firm D call. Trimming stripped 1 base from V and 4 bases from J, with 8 bases between. CDR3 size: 13 residues. CDR1 is SQVTM and CDR2 is ANQGSEA in the germline V gene. CDR3 sequence reads: CSVEGSGNQPQHF. In DNA, the CDR3 is TGCAGCGTTGAAGGGTCGGGGAATCAGCCCCAGCATTTT.

This chain connects TRBV6-5 to TRBJ2-5; 9 bases agree with TRBD1. This CDR3 is built from 14 residues. V trimming: 6 bases; J trimming: 8 bases; junction bases outside the gene matches: 10. Germline loops: CDR1 MNHEY, CDR2 SVGAGI. The CDR3 DNA sequence: TGTGCCAGCAGCACCGGGACAGGGAAGGTCACCCAGTACTTC. It is translated as CASSTGTGKVTQYF.

This rearrangement joins TRBV5-6 to TRBJ1-1; 8 positions match TRBD1. CDR1 is SGHDT, CDR2 YYEEEE, per germline. The CDR3 runs 14 residues. The V gene end was trimmed by 4 bases and the J gene end by 10 bases; junction bases not matched to a gene: 12. CDR3 protein: CASSDKDRVLRAFF. CDR3 DNA sequence: TGTGCCAGCAGCGATAAGGACAGGGTCCTCAGAGCTTTCTTT.

J is TRBJ2-1 and V is TRBV28, with TRBD2 matching over 7 bases. This CDR3 spans 20 amino acids. Germline lookup yields CDR1 MDHEN and CDR2 SYDVKM. Trimming took 1 base from V and 4 from J; bases not matched to a gene: 19. CDR3 coding DNA: TGTGCCAGCAGTTTATTGGAGCCGTCGCGGGGGTGGGGGTTGTACAATGAGCAGTTCTTC. Amino acids: CASSLLEPSRGWGLYNEQFF. Full variable domain (outside the CDR3, taken from reference TRBV28 and TRBJ2-1): DVKVTQSSRYLVKRTGEKVFLECVQDMDHENMFWYRQDPGLGLRLIYFSYDVKMKEKGDIPEGYSVSREKKERFSLILESASTNQTSMYLCASSLLEPSRGWGLYNEQFFGPGTRLTVL.

CDR3 nucleotide sequence: TGTGCCATCGGCGAGGGGGAGCGAACCTACAATGAGCAGTTCTTC. Amino acid sequence: CAIGEGERTYNEQFF. The chain links TRBV10-3 to TRBJ2-1, with a possible D match to TRBD1 (6 bases). Germline values: CDR1 ENHRY, CDR2 SYGVKD. V was pared by 8 bases and J by 2 bases, with 16 bases between. The CDR3 length is 15 residues.

The J gene is TRBJ2-5, the V gene TRBV14; D might be TRBD1 (5 bases). CDR3 length: 15 amino acids. Germline values: CDR1 SGHDN, CDR2 FVKESK. The V end was cut by 1 base, the J end by 2 bases, with 11 bases between. As DNA, the CDR3 is TGTGCCAGCAGCCAAGGAGCAGGGCTACAAGAGACCCAGTACTTC. This codes for CASSQGAGLQETQYF.

The rearrangement joins TRBV5-6 to TRBJ2-7; 12 bases are shared with TRBD2. V shed 4 bases and J 3 bases; nucleotides not matched to a gene: 5. CDR1 SGHDT and CDR2 YYEEEE come from the germline V gene. The CDR3 sequence is 15 residues long. DNA of the CDR3: TGTGCCAGCAGCCGGACTAGCGGGGCCCTCTACGAGCAGTACGTC. Residues: CASSRTSGALYEQYV.

This clone was counted a single time. The rearrangement joins TRBV5-1 to TRBJ2-7; 7 nucleotides align to TRBD1. Germline lookup yields CDR1 SGHRS and CDR2 YFSETQ. V shed 5 bases and J 8 bases; nucleotides not matched to a gene: 16. The CDR3 loop spans 15 amino acids. The CDR3 is CASSSDRQGMHQQYF. The CDR3 nucleotides are TGCGCCAGCAGTTCCGATCGACAGGGTATGCATCAGCAGTACTTC.

V gene TRBV28 combines with J gene TRBJ1-2; no firm D call. Trimming took off 7 bases at V and 3 bases at J, with 12 bases between the two ends. The CDR3 consists of 13 residues. CDR1 and CDR2 from the germline V gene are MDHEN and SYDVKM. In nucleotides, the CDR3 is TGTGCCAGCACCAAAGGAGAGGACTATGGCTACACCTTC. This encodes CASTKGEDYGYTF.

V is TRBV27 and J is TRBJ2-5, with D tentatively TRBD1 (5 bases). Judging by the DNA end, TRBJ2-7 fits better; the J call may be wrong. Germline assignment: CDR1 MNHEY and CDR2 SMNVEV (reference sequence). The CDR3 is 14 amino acids. The CDR3 spells CASSSPGRGHEQYF. Written as DNA, the CDR3 is TGTGCCAGCAGTTCCCCAGGTAGGGGCCACGAGCAGTACTTC.

This clone was seen once. The V and J genes are TRBV28 and TRBJ1-1, with 7 nucleotides matching TRBD1. The ends lost 6 bases at V and 0 bases at J; junction bases unmatched: 7. The germline V gene has CDR1 MDHEN and CDR2 SYDVKM. This CDR3 has 15 residues. CDR3 bases: TGTGCCAGCAGGGTAACAGGGGAAATGAACACTGAAGCTTTCTTT. Protein product: CASRVTGEMNTEAFF.

The chain couples TRBV19 to TRBJ1-2; D uncertain. This CDR3 has 13 residues. Trimming took off 5 bases at V and 2 bases at J, with 9 bases between the two ends. Germline values: CDR1 LNHDA, CDR2 SQIVND (reference sequence). The CDR3 sequence: CASSPAENYGYTF. The CDR3 region has the DNA TGTGCCAGTAGTCCCGCGGAAAACTATGGCTACACCTTC.

The chain is built from TRBV5-1 and TRBJ2-5; maybe TRBD1 (5 bases). The ends were cut back, 3 bases at V and 4 bases at J, with 13 bases in the middle. Germline V lookup: CDR1 SGHRS, CDR2 YFSETQ. The CDR3 has 14 residues. CDR3 in amino acids: CASSSDSERETQYF. In nucleotides, the CDR3 is TGCGCCAGCAGCTCTGACAGTGAAAGAGAGACCCAGTACTTC.